Listed below are T cell receptor beta chains from one sample, sequenced in a study of blood T cell repertoires in COVID-19. Assay used: immunoSEQ multiplex PCR; TCRdb lists only in-frame clones, some missing. Of about 190,000 clones listed, about 83% are singletons. Sequenced: peripheral blood. The receptors were sampled from a woman in her 70s with COVID-19, enrolled during active disease. Both conserved end residues are part of each CDR3. The order of the fields is CDR3 protein, CDR3 DNA, D gene, clone size, V gene, J gene. D genes are given only for firm matches. The size field is filled for only some rows; it gives once, few, many or a size class.

CDR3: CASSYRTGYTF; DNA: TGTGCCAGCAGTTACAGGACTGGCTACACCTTC; D: -; size: once; V: TRBV28; J: TRBJ1-2
CDR3: CASSLPRRGVQPQHF; DNA: TGTGCCAGCAGTTTACCCCGCAGGGGGGTTCAGCCCCAGCATTTT; D: TRBD1; size: once; V: TRBV28; J: TRBJ1-5
CDR3: CSVTDYANYGYTF; DNA: TGCAGCGTGACAGATTACGCTAACTATGGCTACACCTTC; D: -; size: -; V: TRBV29-1; J: TRBJ1-2
CDR3: CASSLERNTEAFF; DNA: TGTGCCAGCAGCTTAGAGAGAAACACTGAAGCTTTCTTT; D: -; size: -; V: TRBV7-9; J: TRBJ1-1
CDR3: CATSRGTGGADYGYTF; DNA: TGTGCCACCAGCAGAGGGACAGGGGGCGCGGACTATGGCTACACCTTC; D: TRBD1; size: -; V: TRBV15; J: TRBJ1-2
CDR3: CASSLGSEKLFF; DNA: TGTGCCAGCAGCTTAGGGAGTGAAAAACTGTTTTTT; D: -; size: -; V: TRBV11-2; J: TRBJ1-4
CDR3: CASSRDSTNEKLFF; DNA: TGCGCCAGCAGCAGGGACTCAACTAATGAAAAACTGTTTTTT; D: -; size: -; V: TRBV5-1; J: TRBJ1-4
CDR3: CASSLVRGRADTQYF; DNA: TGTGCCAGCAGCTTAGTACGTGGGAGAGCAGATACGCAGTATTTT; D: -; size: -; V: TRBV11-2; J: TRBJ2-3
CDR3: CASGLLAGSTDTQYF; DNA: TGTGCCTCAGGTCTACTAGCGGGCTCCACAGATACGCAGTATTTT; D: TRBD2; size: -; V: TRBV30; J: TRBJ2-3
CDR3: CASSRKSDQEVSYEQYF; DNA: TGCGCCAGCAGCCGAAAGAGTGATCAGGAGGTCTCCTACGAGCAGTACTTC; D: -; size: -; V: TRBV4-1; J: TRBJ2-7
CDR3: CASSQDLEGTEAFF; DNA: TGTGCCAGCAGCCAAGATCTTGAGGGAACTGAAGCTTTCTTT; D: -; size: -; V: TRBV3-1/TRBV3-2; J: TRBJ1-1
CDR3: CASAGQGDNEQFF; DNA: TGTGCCAGTGCGGGACAGGGGGACAATGAGCAGTTCTTC; D: TRBD1; size: -; V: TRBV6-4; J: TRBJ2-1
CDR3: CASSEQGNQPQHF; DNA: TGTGCCAGCAGTGAACAGGGGAATCAGCCCCAGCATTTT; D: -; size: -; V: TRBV6-1; J: TRBJ1-5